This TCR beta chain was sequenced for a study of CD8+ T cells in alopecia areata. The sample's treatment: oral pan-JAK inhibitor, 5-10 mg twice daily. V lost 5 bases and J lost 3, with 8 bases in between. Germline V gene sequence: CDR1 LNHDA, CDR2 SQIVND (reference sequence). CDR3 length: 13 residues. Following RNA extraction, reverse transcription yielded cDNA that acted as the sequencing template. TCRdb keeps only in-frame clones here, not all; method: immunoSEQ multiplex PCR. This sample yields tens of thousands of clones, of which about 45% are seen a single time; over 20% belongs to the top ten. Sequenced material: CD8+ T cells sorted from blood, taken at approximately week 36, from a patient treated with tofacitinib. The origin of this receptor is a human donor with alopecia areata. V is TRBV19 and J is TRBJ1-5, with D perhaps TRBD1 (5 bases). The CDR3 DNA follows: TGTGCCAGTAGTCCAGGGACCAATCAGCCCCAGCATTTT. This codes for CASSPGTNQPQHF.